This is a list of T cell receptor beta chains from one sample in a study of cytomegalovirus exposure and HLA in healthy donors. Sequenced by immunoSEQ multiplex PCR; TCRdb stores in-frame clones only, minus some. The data contain roughly 160,000 clones, approximately 80% of them singletons. Sequences were obtained from PBMCs. These receptor sequences come from a woman in her 30s in good health and CMV-seronegative. Both conserved end residues are part of each CDR3. The D gene is left open where the match is weak. Clone sizes are given selectively: once, few, many, or a class where the clone is expanded.

abundance,d_gene,j_gene,v_gene,CDR3nt,CDR3aa
.,.,TRBJ1-1,TRBV5-1,TGCGCCAGCAGCTCCGGGGTCAACACTGAAGCTTTCTTT,CASSSGVNTEAFF
.,.,TRBJ1-2,TRBV19,TGTGCCAGTAGTTGGGCAGGGGCGAATCTCAACTATGGCTACACCTTC,CASSWAGANLNYGYTF
.,.,TRBJ2-2,TRBV6-1,TGTGCCAGCACCATAGACGGGGACACCGGGGAGCTGTTTTTT,CASTIDGDTGELFF
.,.,TRBJ1-4,TRBV11-2,TGTGCCAGCAGCTTAGGGGGGGTCAGGGTTGAAAAACTGTTTTTT,CASSLGGVRVEKLFF
.,TRBD1,TRBJ1-1,TRBV27,TGTGCCAGCAGCATCTGGACAGGTTCTGAAGCTTTCTTT,CASSIWTGSEAFF
.,TRBD2,TRBJ2-3,TRBV5-5,TGTGCCAGCAGCTTGGGCCGGGGGGTAGGCACAGATACGCAGTATTTT,CASSLGRGVGTDTQYF
.,.,TRBJ1-3,TRBV18,TGTGCCAGCTCACCTACAGCCCGCTCTGGAAACACCATATATTTT,CASSPTARSGNTIYF
.,.,TRBJ2-7,TRBV29-1,TGCAGCGTGGCACCGGATTATTACCCGCCCTACGAGCGGTACTTC,CSVAPDYYPPYERYF
.,.,TRBJ2-5,TRBV4-3,TGCGCCAGCAGCCAAGATCGGGGGGCGGGGGAGACCCAGTACTTC,CASSQDRGAGETQYF
.,.,TRBJ1-2,TRBV7-2,TGTGCCAGCAGCTCGCCAGGGGTCTATGGCTACACCTTC,CASSSPGVYGYTF
.,TRBD1,TRBJ1-2,TRBV30,TGTGCCTGGAGTGCAAACACAGGGGGGGATGGCTACACCTTC,CAWSANTGGDGYTF
once,TRBD1,TRBJ1-4,TRBV15,TGTGCCACCAGCAGAGTCCACCCCGGACAGGGGAATGAAAAACTGTTTTTT,CATSRVHPGQGNEKLFF
.,.,TRBJ1-6,TRBV4-1,TGCGCCAGCAGCCAAGTAGCGGATTCACCCCTCCACTTT,CASSQVADSPLHF
.,.,TRBJ2-5,TRBV10-1,TGCGCCAGCAGTGAATGTTGGGGACAAAAAGAGACCCAGTACTTC,CASSECWGQKETQYF
.,.,TRBJ2-7,TRBV30,TGTGCCTGGAAGCCTAGAGAACCCTACGAGCAGTACTTC,CAWKPREPYEQYF
.,.,TRBJ1-4,TRBV7-9,TGTGCCAGCAGCTCGACGGGTGCAACTAATGAAAAACTGTTTTTT,CASSSTGATNEKLFF
.,.,TRBJ1-2,TRBV18,TGTGCCAGCTCACTAGAAGTCACTAACTATGGCTACACCTTC,CASSLEVTNYGYTF
.,.,TRBJ2-7,TRBV19,TGTGCCAGTAGTATATCCCCAGGAACCTACGAGCAGTACTTC,CASSISPGTYEQYF
.,TRBD2,TRBJ2-7,TRBV27,TGTGCCAGCAGTCTAGCGGGAACCGACGAGCAGTACTTC,CASSLAGTDEQYF
.,.,TRBJ2-3,TRBV29-1,TGCAGCGTCATAGCTTTTTCCGGAGATACGCAGTATTTT,CSVIAFSGDTQYF
.,TRBD2,TRBJ2-7,TRBV7-2,TGTGCCAGCAGCTTAAAGACTAGCGGGACTGAAACGGAGTACTTC,CASSLKTSGTETEYF
.,TRBD1,TRBJ1-1,TRBV7-9,TGTGCCAGCAGCCAGACAGGGGGCACTGAAGCTTTCTTT,CASSQTGGTEAFF
few,TRBD2,TRBJ2-1,TRBV6-4,TGTGCCAGCAGTGGAAGCGGGAGGGACCCTCACAATGAGCAGTTCTTC,CASSGSGRDPHNEQFF
.,.,TRBJ1-1,TRBV19,TGTGCCAGTAGTACCGACAGAAACACTGAAGCTTTCTTT,CASSTDRNTEAFF
.,.,TRBJ2-5,TRBV5-4,TGTGCCAGCAGCTTGGGGGGGGTACACCAAGAGACCCAGTACTTC,CASSLGGVHQETQYF
.,.,TRBJ1-2,TRBV6-5,TGTGCCAGCAGTTACGGGGGCCGTGGCTACACCTTC,CASSYGGRGYTF
.,TRBD1,TRBJ2-5,TRBV11-1,TGTGCCAGCAGCTTCCCCGGACAGGGGGAAGAGACCCAGTACTTC,CASSFPGQGEETQYF
.,.,TRBJ1-2,TRBV4-3,TGCGCCAGCAGCCAAGGGACAAGGAACTATGGCTACACCTTC,CASSQGTRNYGYTF
.,.,TRBJ2-2,TRBV7-3,TGTGCCAGCAGCTTTTCGCTAGAGAGCACCGGGGAGCTGTTTTTT,CASSFSLESTGELFF
.,.,TRBJ1-2,TRBV5-5,TGTGCCAGCAGCTTGGGAGGCGGGTTTGAGAACTATGGCTACACCTTC,CASSLGGGFENYGYTF
.,.,TRBJ1-2,TRBV4-3,TGCGCCAGCAGCCAAGTCACAGGGAGCTATGGCTACACCTTC,CASSQVTGSYGYTF
.,.,TRBJ2-7,TRBV27,TGTGCCAGCAGAGCAAGGGGTGCCAGGGCTTACGAGCAGTACTTC,CASRARGARAYEQYF
once,.,TRBJ2-7,TRBV20-1,TGCAGTGCAACCGGCGAGCAGTACTTC,CSATGEQYF
few,.,TRBJ1-2,TRBV9,TGTGCCAGCACCTCAGGCCCGGACTTAGGTGCTGGCTACACCTTC,CASTSGPDLGAGYTF
.,TRBD2,TRBJ2-3,TRBV19,TGTGCCAGTAGTACGAGGAGACTAGCGGGACATAGCACAGATACGCAGTATTTT,CASSTRRLAGHSTDTQYF